The clone carrying this T cell receptor (beta chain) was recorded once. The entry originates in a study of ipilimumab plus nivolumab after autologous stem cell transplantation. Turning to the study itself: The DLBCL group included primary refractory and relapsed cases.

This CDR3 comprises 12 residues. Trimming took off 5 bases at V and 12 bases at J, with 11 bases between the two ends. Germline V CDR1 and CDR2: LNHDA, SQIVND (reference sequence). Checkpoint therapy with ipilimumab 1 mg/kg began 14 to 28 days after transplant. Dosing: nivolumab 3 mg/kg IV, weeks 1, 4, 7, 10, then every two weeks to week 26. The data were produced by immunoSEQ multiplex PCR, yet TCRdb's version contains in-frame clones alone and is incomplete. Here the sample spans tens of thousands of clones, 83% being singletons. This clonotype was sampled from a male donor with diffuse large B-cell lymphoma. The V gene is TRBV19, the J gene TRBJ2-6; D might be TRBD2 (6 bases). Sequencing was performed on PBMCs, taken in a trial of ipilimumab plus nivolumab as post-transplant consolidation. CDR3 sequence (DNA): TGTGCCAGTAGTGTCCTAGCGAGCGTCCTGACTTTC. Protein sequence: CASSVLASVLTF.